Below, 23 T cell receptor beta chains from the same sample are listed, as sequenced in a study of blood T cells in healthy people across ages. PCR was performed a second time for about 7 to 12 cycles using a sample-barcoded 5' primer and a J-beta primer mix. TCRdb re-called the 5' RACE reads through MiXCR, storing one row per CDR3 protein. There are hundreds of thousands of distinct CDR3 sequences in the sample; 60% to 80% occur only once, and about a quarter lies in the top ten. Sequenced: blood. Receptor source: a man aged 30 to 45 in good health.

This chain links TRBV20-1 with TRBJ2-1; D gene unclear. The V end was cut by 5 bases, the J end by 1 base, with 18 bases between. Germline V lookup: CDR1 DFQATT, CDR2 SNEGSKA (reference sequence). There are 16 residues in the CDR3. Written as DNA, the CDR3 is TGCAGTGCTCCCCGACCGTCAGACGGTTCCTACAATGAGCAGTTCTTC. Its protein is CSAPRPSDGSYNEQFF.

This clonotype has a handful of counts. V is TRBV12-3 or TRBV12-4 and J is TRBJ2-7, with 8 bases fitting TRBD2. The last part of the DNA fits TRBJ2-5 better; the J call may be wrong. The CDR3 covers 13 residues. The CDR3 bases are TGTGCCAGCAGCAGAACTAGCGGAGAGACCCAGTACTTC. Translation: CASSRTSGETQYF.

V is TRBV5-1 and J is TRBJ2-4; D unresolved. The J call may be in error: the DNA end matches TRBJ2-7 better. Germline V CDR1 and CDR2: SGHRS, YFSETQ. This CDR3 has 14 residues. This CDR3 is CASSLSTASDEQYF. In DNA, the CDR3 is TGCGCCAGCAGCCTCTCGACTGCGAGCGACGAGCAGTACTTC.

This clonotype was recorded only once. This chain connects TRBV4-3 to TRBJ2-7, with unresolved D. The tail of the sequence fits TRBJ2-5 better, so the J call may be wrong. This CDR3 is 14 amino acids long. Germline V gives CDR1 LGHNA, CDR2 YSLEER. CDR3 in amino acids: CASSQTTYGETQYF. Here the CDR3 DNA reads TGCGCCAGCAGCCAAACGACTTACGGGGAGACCCAGTACTTC.

There are a few counts of this clonotype. J is TRBJ2-1 and V is TRBV9; D is undetermined. CDR3 length: 14 residues. V dropped 0 bases and J dropped 6 bases, with 10 bases sitting between them. Germline CDR1 is SGDLS and CDR2 is YYNGEE. Here the CDR3 reads CASSVVGSLNEQFF. CDR3 bases: TGTGCCAGCAGCGTAGTTGGCAGCCTCAATGAGCAGTTCTTC.

CDR3 loop: CSVRRTDTGGYTF. The CDR3 DNA reads TGCAGCGTCCGAAGAACAGATACAGGCGGCTACACCTTC. The J gene is TRBJ1-2, the V gene TRBV29-1; a possible D gene is TRBD1 (5 bases). The germline CDR1 and CDR2 sequences are SQVTM and ANQGSEA. The CDR3 consists of 13 residues. Trimming pared 6 bases from V and 8 bases from J, leaving 19 bases between.

The chain has TRBV3-1 and TRBJ2-4, with D unclear. Germline assignment: CDR1 LGHDT and CDR2 YNNKEL (reference sequence). The V end was cut by 1 base, the J end by 0 bases, with 4 bases between. The CDR3 covers 14 residues. In DNA form, the CDR3 reads TGTGCCAGCAGCCAAGTGTTAGCCAAAAACATTCAGTACTTC. This sequence encodes CASSQVLAKNIQYF.

A few counts support this clonotype. This rearrangement joins TRBV7-3 to TRBJ2-1, with 7 bases that match TRBD2. With 0 bases clipped from V and 9 bases from J, the junction kept 5 bases outside the gene matches. Germline values: CDR1 SGHTA, CDR2 FQGTGA. The CDR3 is 14 residues long. The CDR3 DNA is TGTGCCAGCAGCTTAACTGGGACTATCGCTGAGCAGTTCTTC. This translates into CASSLTGTIAEQFF.

The CDR3 sequence: CASSPDRISTDTQYF. CDR3 DNA: TGTGCCAGCAGCCCGGACAGAATTAGCACAGATACGCAGTATTTT. The chain joins TRBV5-6 to TRBJ2-3; TRBD1 might be the D (6 bases). The V end lost 4 bases, the J end lost 0 bases, and 12 bases lay between the germline ends. This CDR3 region has 15 residues. Germline CDR1 reads SGHDT; CDR2 reads YYEEEE.

This clonotype came up a few times. V and J are TRBV7-2 and TRBJ2-3, with 9 bases identical to TRBD2. The CDR3 runs to 16 residues. Germline V lookup: CDR1 SGHTA, CDR2 FQGNSA. The J segment lost 3 bases and the V segment lost 3 bases, leaving 7 bases of the junction unmatched. CDR3 sequence reads: CASSFRAGGRTDTQYF. The CDR3 region has the DNA TGTGCCAGCAGCTTCCGCGCGGGGGGGCGGACAGATACGCAGTATTTT.

CDR3 in DNA: TGCAGTGCTAGAGATGTGAGCTCCTACAATGAGCAGTTCTTC. Translated: CSARDVSSYNEQFF. The chain recombines TRBV20-1 with TRBJ2-1, with D unclear. Trimming took 0 bases from V and 0 from J, leaving 6 bases between them. The CDR3 has 14 residues. Germline assignment: CDR1 DFQATT and CDR2 SNEGSKA (reference sequence).

The chain couples TRBV12-5 to TRBJ2-5, with TRBD2 matching over 9 bases. J lost 2 bases, V lost 0 bases, and 10 bases had no gene match. The CDR3 spans 18 residues. Per the germline V gene, CDR1 is LGHNT and CDR2 is FRNRAP. CDR3 loop: CASGLVLGRGGAQETQYF. The CDR3, as DNA: TGTGCTAGTGGTTTGGTATTGGGTCGCGGGGGGGCTCAAGAGACCCAGTACTTC.

The sample holds a few counts of this clonotype. J is TRBJ2-1 and V is TRBV4-2; TRBD2 is a possible D gene (6 bases). The CDR3 is 15 amino acids. Between the trimmed V and J ends, which lost 0 bases and 8 bases, there was a span of 14 bases. Germline V lookup: CDR1 LGHNA, CDR2 YNFKEQ. The CDR3 reads CASSQDRRDLDEQFF. CDR3 coding DNA: TGTGCCAGCAGCCAAGATAGGCGGGACCTCGATGAGCAGTTCTTC.

In its sample, this clonotype was seen a few times. This rearrangement joins TRBV6-5 to TRBJ1-4, with D possibly TRBD1 on 6 matching bases. CDR1 is MNHEY and CDR2 is SVGAGI in the germline V gene. The CDR3 totals 14 residues. Trimming stripped 3 bases from V and 7 bases from J, with 12 bases between. The CDR3 loop reads CASSYGQGFEKLFF. The CDR3 nucleotides are TGTGCCAGCAGTTATGGGCAGGGGTTTGAAAAACTGTTTTTT.

The rearrangement joins TRBV7-8 to TRBJ2-5, with TRBD1 matching 7 bases. The J call may be in error: the DNA end matches TRBJ2-7 better. The CDR3 is 15 residues long. Germline V gene lookup returns CDR1 SGHVS and CDR2 FQNEAQ. CDR3 DNA: TGTGCCAGCAGCTTAGCGACAGGGCCCCCTTCCGAGCAGTACTTC. This translates into CASSLATGPPSEQYF.

The chain has TRBV4-3 and TRBJ2-4; 8 positions match TRBD1. Germline CDR1 is LGHNA and CDR2 is YSLEER. With 4 bases clipped from V and 0 bases from J, the junction kept 5 bases outside the gene matches. CDR3 length: 16 residues. CDR3: CASSLGTGLAKNIQYF. DNA of the CDR3: TGCGCCAGCAGCCTTGGGACAGGTCTAGCCAAAAACATTCAGTACTTC.

This clonotype was picked up one time. The CDR3 here is CASSLRGGSNEQFF. The CDR3 DNA reads as TGTGCCAGCAGCTTAAGGGGCGGGAGCAATGAGCAGTTCTTC. The V gene is TRBV7-3, the J gene TRBJ2-1, with 7 bases matching TRBD2. J was trimmed by 6 bases and V by 1 base; bases with no gene match: 3. This CDR3 contains 14 residues. From germline, CDR1 is SGHTA and CDR2 FQGTGA.

DNA of the CDR3: TGTGCCAGCAGCGATGACAGGGCGGATGGTGGCTACACCTTC. It specifies CASSDDRADGGYTF. The rearrangement joins TRBV5-5 to TRBJ1-2; 7 nucleotides line up with TRBD1. The CDR3 extends over 14 amino acids. Germline trimming cut 4 bases from V and 7 bases from J; bases unmatched to any gene: 10. CDR1 SGHKS and CDR2 YYEKEE come from the germline V gene (reference sequence).

This chain links TRBV20-1 with TRBJ2-5; possibly TRBD2 for D (6 bases). The J call may be wrong; the DNA end is better matched by TRBJ2-7. In germline, CDR1 is DFQATT, CDR2 SNEGSKA (reference sequence). This CDR3 has 15 amino acids. CDR3 DNA sequence: TGCAGTGCTAGACCAACCGGGACTGGCACCTACGAGCAGTACTTC. Protein sequence: CSARPTGTGTYEQYF.

The chain uses TRBV20-1 and TRBJ2-7; D is perhaps TRBD2 (6 bases). The CDR3 consists of 13 residues. V lost 4 bases and J 3 bases, leaving 13 bases between the germline ends. CDR1 and CDR2 (germline): DFQATT, SNEGSKA (reference sequence). The CDR3 loop is CSANPGLLYEQYF. CDR3 in DNA: TGCAGTGCTAACCCGGGACTCCTCTACGAGCAGTACTTC.

The V and J genes are TRBV2 and TRBJ1-1; D remains ambiguous. The CDR3 length is 16 residues. From germline, CDR1 is SNHLY and CDR2 FYNNEI. The V gene lost 6 bases and the J gene lost 5 bases, with 22 bases spanning the gap. In DNA, the CDR3 is TGTGCCAGCAGCGAGCACCTACCCAGGACTACAACTGAAGCTTTCTTT. Amino acid sequence: CASSEHLPRTTTEAFF.

This clonotype was counted only a few times. The chain recombines TRBV5-1 with TRBJ2-6; D is undetermined. V lost 5 bases to trimming and J lost 0 bases, with 9 bases between them. Germline V gene sequence: CDR1 SGHRS, CDR2 YFSETQ. The CDR3 has 15 residues. The CDR3 nucleotides are TGCGCCAGCAGTCCGGATTTCTCTGGGGCCAACGTCCTGACTTTC. Its protein product is CASSPDFSGANVLTF.

This clonotype has just a few counts. The chain is built from TRBV27 and TRBJ2-7; 9 nucleotides match TRBD1. Trimming cost V 3 bases and J 7 bases; bases outside gene matches: 10. CDR3 size: 15 residues. Germline V gene data show CDR1 as MNHEY and CDR2 as SMNVEV (reference sequence). CDR3 sequence: CASSFNGQGTSEQYF. In DNA, the CDR3 is TGTGCCAGCAGTTTTAACGGACAGGGGACGAGTGAGCAGTACTTC.